The sequence of this TCR beta chain was determined in a study of blood T cell repertoires in COVID-19. Across the whole study: The origin of the acute and convalescent COVID-19 samples was the United States, Italy and Spain. The cDNA or gDNA used as material had been derived from T cells, B-cell-depleted T cells, or PBMCs.

Clones were sequenced by immunoSEQ multiplex PCR, and TCRdb holds only the in-frame ones, with some missing. The repertoire holds some 250,000 clones, with nearly 90% as singletons. Germline V gene lookup returns CDR1 LNHDA and CDR2 SQIVND (reference sequence). The CDR3 length is 15 residues. Trimming removed 5 bases from V and 8 bases from J; junction bases left unmatched: 11. What was sequenced was peripheral blood. This chain connects TRBV19 to TRBJ1-4; 7 bases agree with TRBD1. This clonotype was obtained from a woman aged 25 to 39 with acute or convalescent COVID-19. This chain's CDR3 is CASSGVPGQREKLFF. For the CDR3, the DNA is TGTGCCAGTAGTGGGGTCCCGGGACAGAGGGAAAAACTGTTTTTT. The variable domain in full, completed from reference TRBV19 and TRBJ1-4, reads DGGITQSPKYLFRKEGQNVTLSCEQNLNHDAMYWYRQDPGQGLRLIYYSQIVNDFQKGDIAEGYSVSREKKESFPLTVTSAQKNPTAFYLCASSGVPGQREKLFFGSGTQLSVL.